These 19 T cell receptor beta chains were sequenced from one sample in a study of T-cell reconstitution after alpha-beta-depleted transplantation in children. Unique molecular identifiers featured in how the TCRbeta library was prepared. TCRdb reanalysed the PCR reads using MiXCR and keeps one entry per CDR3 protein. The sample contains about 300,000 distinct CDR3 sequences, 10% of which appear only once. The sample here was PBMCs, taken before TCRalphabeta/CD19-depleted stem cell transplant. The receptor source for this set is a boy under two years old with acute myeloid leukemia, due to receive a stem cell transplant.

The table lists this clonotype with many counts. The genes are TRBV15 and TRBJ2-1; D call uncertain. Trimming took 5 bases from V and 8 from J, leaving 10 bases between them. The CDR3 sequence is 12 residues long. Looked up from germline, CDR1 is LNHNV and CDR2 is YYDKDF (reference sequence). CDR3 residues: CATSASTDEQFF. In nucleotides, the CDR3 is TGTGCCACCAGCGCCTCCACGGATGAGCAGTTCTTC.

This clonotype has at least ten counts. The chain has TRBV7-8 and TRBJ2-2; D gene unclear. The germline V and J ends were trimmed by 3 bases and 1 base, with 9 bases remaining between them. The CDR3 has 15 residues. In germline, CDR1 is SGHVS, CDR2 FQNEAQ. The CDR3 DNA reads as TGTGCCAGCAGCTTTTATCAGAAGAACACCGGGGAGCTGTTTTTT. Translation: CASSFYQKNTGELFF. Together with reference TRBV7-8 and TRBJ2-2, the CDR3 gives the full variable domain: GAGVSQSPRYKVAKRGQDVALRCDPISGHVSLFWYQQALGQGPEFLTYFQNEAQLDKSGLPSDRFFAERPEGSVSTLKIQRTQQEDSAVYLCASSFYQKNTGELFFGEGSRLTVL.

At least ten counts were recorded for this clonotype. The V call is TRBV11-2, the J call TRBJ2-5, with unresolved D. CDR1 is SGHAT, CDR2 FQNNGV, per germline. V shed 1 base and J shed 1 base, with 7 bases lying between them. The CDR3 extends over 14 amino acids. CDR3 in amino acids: CASSLGAVQETQYF. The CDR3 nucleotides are TGTGCCAGCAGCTTAGGGGCAGTCCAAGAGACCCAGTACTTC.

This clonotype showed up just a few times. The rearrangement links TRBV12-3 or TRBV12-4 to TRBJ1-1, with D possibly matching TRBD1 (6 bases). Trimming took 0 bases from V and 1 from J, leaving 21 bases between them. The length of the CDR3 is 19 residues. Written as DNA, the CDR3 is TGTGCCAGCAGTTTAGCCCACCGCTTCTTGACAGGACAGAACACTGAAGCTTTCTTT. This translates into CASSLAHRFLTGQNTEAFF.

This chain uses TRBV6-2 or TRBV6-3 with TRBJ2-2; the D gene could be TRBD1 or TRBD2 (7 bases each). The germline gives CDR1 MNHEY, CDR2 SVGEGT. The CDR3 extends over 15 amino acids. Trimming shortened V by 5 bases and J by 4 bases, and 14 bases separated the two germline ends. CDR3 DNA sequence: TGTGCCAGCAGTCTACAGGGGAGGGGCACCGGGGAGCTGTTTTTT. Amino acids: CASSLQGRGTGELFF.

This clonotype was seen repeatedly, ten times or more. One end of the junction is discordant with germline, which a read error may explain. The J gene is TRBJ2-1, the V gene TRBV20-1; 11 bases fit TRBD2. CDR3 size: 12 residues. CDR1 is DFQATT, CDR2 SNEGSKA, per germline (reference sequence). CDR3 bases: TGCAGTGCTAGAGTAGCGGGAGGGCCTTCTCGCTTC. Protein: CSARVAGGPSRF.

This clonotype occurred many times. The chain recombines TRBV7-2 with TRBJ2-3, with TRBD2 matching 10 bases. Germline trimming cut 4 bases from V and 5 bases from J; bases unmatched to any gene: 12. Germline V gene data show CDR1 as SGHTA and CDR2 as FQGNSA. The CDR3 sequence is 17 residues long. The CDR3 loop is CASSSAGLAVFGDTQYF. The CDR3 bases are TGTGCCAGCAGCTCGGCCGGACTAGCGGTTTTCGGAGATACGCAGTATTTT.

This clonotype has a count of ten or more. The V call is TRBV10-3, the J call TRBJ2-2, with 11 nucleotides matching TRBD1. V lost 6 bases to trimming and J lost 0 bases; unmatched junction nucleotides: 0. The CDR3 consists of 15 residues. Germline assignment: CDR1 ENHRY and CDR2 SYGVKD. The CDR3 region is CAIRGQGANTGELFF. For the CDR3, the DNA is TGTGCCATCAGGGGACAGGGGGCGAACACCGGGGAGCTGTTTTTT.

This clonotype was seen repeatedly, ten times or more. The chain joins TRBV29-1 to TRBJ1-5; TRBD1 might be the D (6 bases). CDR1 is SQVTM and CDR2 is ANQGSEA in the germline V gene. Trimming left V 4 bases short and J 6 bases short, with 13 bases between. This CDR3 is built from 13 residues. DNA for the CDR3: TGCAGCGTTGTGGGGGCCTGGGGTCAGCCCCAGCATTTT. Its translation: CSVVGAWGQPQHF.

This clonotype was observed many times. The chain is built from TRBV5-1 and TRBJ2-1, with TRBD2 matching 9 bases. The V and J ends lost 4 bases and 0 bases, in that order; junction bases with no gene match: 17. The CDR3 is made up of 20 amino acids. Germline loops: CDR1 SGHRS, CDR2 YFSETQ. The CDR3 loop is CASSVPSAGTSISSYNEQFF. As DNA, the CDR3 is TGCGCCAGCAGCGTCCCCTCCGCTGGGACTAGCATAAGCTCCTACAATGAGCAGTTCTTC. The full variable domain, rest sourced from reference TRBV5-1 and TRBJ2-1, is KAGVTQTPRYLIKTRGQQVTLSCSPISGHRSVSWYQQTPGQGLQFLFEYFSETQRNKGNFPGRFSGRQFSNSRSEMNVSTLELGDSALYLCASSVPSAGTSISSYNEQFFGPGTRLTVL.

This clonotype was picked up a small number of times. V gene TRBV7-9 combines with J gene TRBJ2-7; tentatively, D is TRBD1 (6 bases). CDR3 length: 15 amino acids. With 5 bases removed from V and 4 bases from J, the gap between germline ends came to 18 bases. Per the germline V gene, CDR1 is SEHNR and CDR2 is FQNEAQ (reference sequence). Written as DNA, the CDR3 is TGTGCCAGCAGCCCTCGGGACAAGGGTCTTTACGAGCAGTACTTC. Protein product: CASSPRDKGLYEQYF.

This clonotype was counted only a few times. For the CDR3, the DNA is TGCGCCAGCAGCTCTCGTGGGACAGCGAACACCGGGGAGCTGTTTTTT. Amino acid sequence: CASSSRGTANTGELFF. The V and J genes are TRBV5-1 and TRBJ2-2; TRBD1 aligns across 7 bases. The trim removed 3 bases at V and 0 bases at J, leaving 5 bases unmatched. CDR1 SGHRS and CDR2 YFSETQ come from the germline V gene. This CDR3 has 16 residues.

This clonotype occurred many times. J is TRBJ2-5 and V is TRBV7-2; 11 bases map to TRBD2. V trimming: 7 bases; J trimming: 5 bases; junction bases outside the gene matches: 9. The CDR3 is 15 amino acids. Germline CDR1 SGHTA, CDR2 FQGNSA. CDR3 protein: CASNHRASGGETQYF. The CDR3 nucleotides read TGTGCCAGCAACCATCGAGCTAGCGGGGGGGAGACCCAGTACTTC.

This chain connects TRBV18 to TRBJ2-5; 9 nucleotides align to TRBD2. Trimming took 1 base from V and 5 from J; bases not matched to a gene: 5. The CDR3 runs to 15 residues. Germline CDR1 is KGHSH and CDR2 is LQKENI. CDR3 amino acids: CASSPLAGVMETQYF. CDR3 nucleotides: TGTGCCAGCTCACCACTAGCGGGAGTGATGGAGACCCAGTACTTC.

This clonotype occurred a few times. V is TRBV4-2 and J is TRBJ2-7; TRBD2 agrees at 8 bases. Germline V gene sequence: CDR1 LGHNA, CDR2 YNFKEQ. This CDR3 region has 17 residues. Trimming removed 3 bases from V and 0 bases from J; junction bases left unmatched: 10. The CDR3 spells CASSQAYIAGNSYEQYF. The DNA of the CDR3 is TGTGCCAGCAGCCAGGCATATATAGCGGGGAACTCCTACGAGCAGTACTTC.

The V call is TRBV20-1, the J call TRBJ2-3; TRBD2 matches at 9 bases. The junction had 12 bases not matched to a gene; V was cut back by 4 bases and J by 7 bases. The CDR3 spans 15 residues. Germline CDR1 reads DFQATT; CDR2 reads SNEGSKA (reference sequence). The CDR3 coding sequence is TGCAGTGCTACCGCCTGGGGCGGGAGGGCGAATACGCAGTATTTT. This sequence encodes CSATAWGGRANTQYF.

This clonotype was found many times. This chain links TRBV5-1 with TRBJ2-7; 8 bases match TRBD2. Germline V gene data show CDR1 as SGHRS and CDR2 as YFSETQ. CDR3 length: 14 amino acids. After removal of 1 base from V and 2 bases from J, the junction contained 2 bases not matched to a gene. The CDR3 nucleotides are TGCGCCAGCAGCTTGACGGGACTAGCCTACGAGCAGTACTTC. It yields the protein CASSLTGLAYEQYF.

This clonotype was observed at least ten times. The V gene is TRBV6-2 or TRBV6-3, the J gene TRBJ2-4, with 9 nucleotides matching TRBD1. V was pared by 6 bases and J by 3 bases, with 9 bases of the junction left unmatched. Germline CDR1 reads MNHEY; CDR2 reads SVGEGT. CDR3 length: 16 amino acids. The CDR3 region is CASSLGQGTYKNIQYF. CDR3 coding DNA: TGTGCCAGCAGCCTCGGACAGGGGACCTACAAAAACATTCAGTACTTC.

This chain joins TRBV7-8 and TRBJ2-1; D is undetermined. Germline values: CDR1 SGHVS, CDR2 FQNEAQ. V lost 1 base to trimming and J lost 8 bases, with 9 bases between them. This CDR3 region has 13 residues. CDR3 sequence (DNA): TGTGCCAGCAGCTTAGAACTACGGCATGAGCAGTTCTTC. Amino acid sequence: CASSLELRHEQFF.